This T cell receptor (beta chain) was profiled in a study of OX40 agonist ivuxolimab in advanced cancers. As for the study more broadly: Ivuxolimab, which targeted the costimulatory receptor OX40 (CD134), was an agonistic, fully human IgG2 monoclonal antibody. Among the approximately 54 dose-escalation patients, roughly 20 had hepatocellular carcinoma, roughly 15 melanoma, 9 renal cell carcinoma and 9 head and neck cancer. Three dose-escalation patients achieved partial responses, one with hepatocellular carcinoma and two with cutaneous melanoma. A male proportion of under 85% and a mean age of around 60 years, ranging from about 20 to 85, were recorded for the dose-escalation cohort. Intravenous ivuxolimab was administered to patients every 2 weeks at six dose levels: 0.01, 0.1, 0.3, 1.5, 3 and 10 mg/kg. The paper describes the monotherapy dose-escalation part (N = 52 patients) of the phase I trial of ivuxolimab. Prior anti-PD-1, anti-PD-L1 or anti-CTLA-4 therapy was permitted, and checkpoint inhibitors had been received by roughly two fifths of dose-escalation patients. The purpose of peripheral TCRbeta sequencing was to test whether ivuxolimab changed TCR sequence diversity and led to clonal T-cell expansion.

A remark on this clone: No cognate antigen has been identified for it. Per-base quality was not reported, and no clone a single base away is much larger than it. Within the sample, other DNA sequences also encode this same CDR3.

The trial excluded patients who had a history of autoimmune disease or who were on systemic immunosuppression. Peripheral blood for TCR sequencing was collected from all dose cohorts at baseline, on cycle 4 day 1, and on cycle 7 day 1. Samples came from an open-label, multicenter, first-in-human phase I dose-escalation trial of ivuxolimab. Adults with locally advanced or metastatic melanoma, renal cell carcinoma, hepatocellular carcinoma or head and neck squamous cell carcinoma were enrolled in the trial. Before TCR sequencing, CD4+ and CD8+ T cells were separately sorted from peripheral blood. Taken from the germline V gene (reference sequence), the CDR1 and CDR2 loops are GTSNPN and SVGIG. V is reduced by 4 bases and J by 2 bases, leaving a spacing of 9 bases between them. The CDR3 runs 13 residues from the cysteine to the phenylalanine. Of the read, only the CDR3 DNA is kept; its 39 bases are in frame from base 1.

To sequence the TCRbeta CDR3 region, genomic DNA was isolated from the sorted cells. TCRbeta CDR3 regions were sequenced using the immunoSEQ Assay. In TCRdb, the immuneACCESS table is reduced to in-frame sequences with V and J assigned. These tables do not hold every clone; where another copy was compared, an unresolved V gene accounts for under half, and the others remain unexplained. Counted in this sample were 60,000 to 70,000 clones; about nine tenths of them appeared once. The ten largest clones add up to roughly 1.2% of the sample. The paper's findings and limits, for the study overall: After ivuxolimab, more expanded clones were found on average in CD8+ T cells than in CD4+ T cells. In partial responders in the 0.1-3.0 mg/kg groups, normalized peripheral clonal expansion was found to be among the lowest, especially among CD8+ T cells. The antigen specificity of the clonally expanded peripheral T cells was not determined. Low levels of normalized T-cell clonal expansion were also seen in some nonresponding patients. Clonal expansion of both CD4+ and CD8+ blood T cells was observed from baseline to week 6 at doses 0.1 to 3.0 mg/kg.

The chain is encoded by TRBV30 joined to TRBJ1-3; TRBD1 could be the D gene, as 6 bases match. The source was CD4+ or CD8+ T cells sorted from blood, collected in a trial of the OX40 agonist ivuxolimab. This receptor was taken from an adult with an advanced solid tumor such as melanoma, head and neck, liver or kidney cancer. The DNA sequence is TGTGCCTGGAAACAGGGAGCTGGAAACACCATATATTTT. The translation is CAWKQGAGNTIYF.